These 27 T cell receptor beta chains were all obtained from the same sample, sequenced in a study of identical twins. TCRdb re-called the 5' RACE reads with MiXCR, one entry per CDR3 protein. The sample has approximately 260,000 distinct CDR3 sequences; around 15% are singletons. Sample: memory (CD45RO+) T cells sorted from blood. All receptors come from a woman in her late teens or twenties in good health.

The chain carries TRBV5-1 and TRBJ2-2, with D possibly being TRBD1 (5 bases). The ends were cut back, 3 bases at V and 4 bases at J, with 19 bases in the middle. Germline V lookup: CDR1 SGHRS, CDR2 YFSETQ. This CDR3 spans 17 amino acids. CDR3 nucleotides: TGCGCCAGCAGCTCCCGCGCTCTGGGGCCAAGCACCGGGGAGCTGTTTTTT. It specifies CASSSRALGPSTGELFF.

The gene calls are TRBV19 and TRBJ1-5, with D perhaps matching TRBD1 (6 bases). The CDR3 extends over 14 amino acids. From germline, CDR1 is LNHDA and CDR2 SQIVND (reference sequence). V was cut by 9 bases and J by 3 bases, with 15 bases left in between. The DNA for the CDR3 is TGTGCCAGCAATGGGGGGCTCGTCAATCAGCCCCAGCATTTT. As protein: CASNGGLVNQPQHF.

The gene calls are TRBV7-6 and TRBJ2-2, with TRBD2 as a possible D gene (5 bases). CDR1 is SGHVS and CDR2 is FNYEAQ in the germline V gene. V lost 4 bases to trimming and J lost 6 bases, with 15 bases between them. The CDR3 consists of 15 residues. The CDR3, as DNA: TGTGCCAGCAGCTCGGACTCACGGGTGGCCGGGGAGCTGTTTTTT. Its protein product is CASSSDSRVAGELFF.

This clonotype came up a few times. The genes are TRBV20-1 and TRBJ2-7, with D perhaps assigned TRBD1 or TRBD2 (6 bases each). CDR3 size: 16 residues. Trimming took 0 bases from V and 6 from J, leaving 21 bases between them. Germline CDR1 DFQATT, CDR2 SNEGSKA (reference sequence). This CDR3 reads CSARDSGAQRVREQYF. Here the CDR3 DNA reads TGCAGTGCTAGAGATTCGGGGGCCCAGCGGGTCCGCGAGCAGTACTTC.

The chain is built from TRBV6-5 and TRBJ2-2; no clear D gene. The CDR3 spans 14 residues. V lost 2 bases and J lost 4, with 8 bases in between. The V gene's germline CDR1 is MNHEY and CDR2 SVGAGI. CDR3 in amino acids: CASSYGVTTGELFF. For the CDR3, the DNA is TGTGCCAGCAGTTACGGGGTAACCACCGGGGAGCTGTTTTTT.

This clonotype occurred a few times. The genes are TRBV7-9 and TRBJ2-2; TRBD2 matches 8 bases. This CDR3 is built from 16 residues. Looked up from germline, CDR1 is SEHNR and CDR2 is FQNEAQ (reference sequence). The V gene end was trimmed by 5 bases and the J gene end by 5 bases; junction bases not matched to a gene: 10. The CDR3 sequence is CASSPRVAGRTGELFF. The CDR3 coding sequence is TGTGCCAGCAGCCCCCGGGTAGCGGGACGGACCGGGGAGCTGTTTTTT.

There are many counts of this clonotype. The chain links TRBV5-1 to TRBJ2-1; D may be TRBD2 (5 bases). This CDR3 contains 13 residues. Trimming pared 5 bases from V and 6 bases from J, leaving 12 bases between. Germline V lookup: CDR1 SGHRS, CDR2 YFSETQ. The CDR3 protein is CASRYSLANEQFF. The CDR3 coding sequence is TGCGCCAGCAGATATAGCCTAGCCAATGAGCAGTTCTTC.

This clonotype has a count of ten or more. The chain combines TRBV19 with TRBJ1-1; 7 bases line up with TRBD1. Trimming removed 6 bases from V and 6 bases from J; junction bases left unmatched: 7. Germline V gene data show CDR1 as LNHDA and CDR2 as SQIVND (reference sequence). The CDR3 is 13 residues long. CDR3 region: CASRDGTEAEAFF. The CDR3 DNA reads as TGTGCCAGTAGGGACGGGACAGAGGCTGAAGCTTTCTTT.

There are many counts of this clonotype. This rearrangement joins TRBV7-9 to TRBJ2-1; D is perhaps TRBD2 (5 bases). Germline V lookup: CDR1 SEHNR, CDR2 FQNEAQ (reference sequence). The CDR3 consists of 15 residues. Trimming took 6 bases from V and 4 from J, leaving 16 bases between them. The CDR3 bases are TGTGCCAGCAGGCCAACGGGAACCCTATACAATGAGCAGTTCTTC. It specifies CASRPTGTLYNEQFF.

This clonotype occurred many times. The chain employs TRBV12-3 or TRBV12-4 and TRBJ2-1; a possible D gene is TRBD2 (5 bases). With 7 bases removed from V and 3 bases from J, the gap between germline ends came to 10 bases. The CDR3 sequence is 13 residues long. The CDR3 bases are TGTGCCAGCAACCTAGCTAGCTACAATGAGCAGTTCTTC. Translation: CASNLASYNEQFF.

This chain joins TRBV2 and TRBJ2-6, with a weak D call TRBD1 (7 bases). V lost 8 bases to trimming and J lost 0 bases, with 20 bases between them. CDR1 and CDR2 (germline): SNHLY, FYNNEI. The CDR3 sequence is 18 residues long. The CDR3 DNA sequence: TGTGCCAGCCGAGGGGGCAGGGGGACTTTCTCTGGGGCCAACGTCCTGACTTTC. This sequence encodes CASRGGRGTFSGANVLTF.

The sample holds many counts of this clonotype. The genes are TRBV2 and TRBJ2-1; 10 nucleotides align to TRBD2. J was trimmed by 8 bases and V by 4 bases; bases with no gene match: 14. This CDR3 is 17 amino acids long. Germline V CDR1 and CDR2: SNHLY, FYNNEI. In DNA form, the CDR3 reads TGTGCCAGCAGTGTAGGTCCTAGCGGGAGCGTCGGCGATGAGCAGTTCTTC. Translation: CASSVGPSGSVGDEQFF.

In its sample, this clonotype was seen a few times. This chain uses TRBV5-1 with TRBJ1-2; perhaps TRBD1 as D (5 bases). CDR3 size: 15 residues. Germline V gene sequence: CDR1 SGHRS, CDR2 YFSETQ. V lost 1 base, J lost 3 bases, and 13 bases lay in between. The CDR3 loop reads CASSLTAGTYYGYTF. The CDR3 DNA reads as TGCGCCAGCAGCTTGACAGCCGGGACGTACTATGGCTACACCTTC.

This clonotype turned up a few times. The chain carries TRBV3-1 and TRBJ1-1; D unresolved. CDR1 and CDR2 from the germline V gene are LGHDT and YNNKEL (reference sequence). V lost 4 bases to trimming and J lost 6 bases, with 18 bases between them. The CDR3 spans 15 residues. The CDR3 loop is CASSPAQDGVSEAFF. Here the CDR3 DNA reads TGTGCCAGCAGCCCCGCGCAAGACGGAGTCTCTGAAGCTTTCTTT.

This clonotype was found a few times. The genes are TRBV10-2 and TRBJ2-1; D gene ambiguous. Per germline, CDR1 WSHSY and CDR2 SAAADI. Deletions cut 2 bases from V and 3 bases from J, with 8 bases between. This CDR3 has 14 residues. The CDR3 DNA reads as TGCGCCAGCAGTGAGGACTGGAACTACAATGAGCAGTTCTTC. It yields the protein CASSEDWNYNEQFF.

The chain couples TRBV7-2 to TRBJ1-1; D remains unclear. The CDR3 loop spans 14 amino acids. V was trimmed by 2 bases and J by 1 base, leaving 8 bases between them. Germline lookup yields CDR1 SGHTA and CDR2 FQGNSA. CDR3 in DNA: TGTGCCAGCAGCTTATGGGCAGAGAACACTGAAGCTTTCTTT. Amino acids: CASSLWAENTEAFF.

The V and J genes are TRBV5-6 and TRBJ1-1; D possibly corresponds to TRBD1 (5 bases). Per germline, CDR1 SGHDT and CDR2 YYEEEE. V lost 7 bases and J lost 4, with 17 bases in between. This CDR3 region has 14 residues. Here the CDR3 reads CASLFFDRSTEAFF. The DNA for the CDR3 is TGTGCCAGCCTCTTCTTTGACAGATCCACTGAAGCTTTCTTT. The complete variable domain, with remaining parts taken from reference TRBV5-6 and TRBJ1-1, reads DAGVTQSPTHLIKTRGQQVTLRCSPKSGHDTVSWYQQALGQGPQFIFQYYEEEERQRGNFPDRFSGHQFPNYSSELNVNALLLGDSALYLCASLFFDRSTEAFFGQGTRLTVV.

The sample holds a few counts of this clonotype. The CDR3 nucleotides are TGTGCCAGCAGCTTAGCTTGGGGGACTTACGCCTACGAGCAGTACTTC. Protein product: CASSLAWGTYAYEQYF. This chain connects TRBV7-8 to TRBJ2-7, with D tentatively TRBD2 (6 bases). V was shortened by 0 bases and J by 2 bases, with 14 bases between the two germline ends. Germline CDR1 SGHVS, CDR2 FQNEAQ. CDR3 length equals 16 residues.

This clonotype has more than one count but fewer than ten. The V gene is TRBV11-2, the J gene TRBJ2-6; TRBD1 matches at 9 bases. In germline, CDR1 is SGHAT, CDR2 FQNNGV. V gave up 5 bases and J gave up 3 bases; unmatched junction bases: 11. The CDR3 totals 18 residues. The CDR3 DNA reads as TGTGCCAGCAGCATACACCCCGGGACAGGGTTTGGGGCCAACGTCCTGACTTTC. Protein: CASSIHPGTGFGANVLTF. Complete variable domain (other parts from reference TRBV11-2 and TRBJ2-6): EAGVAQSPRYKIIEKRQSVAFWCNPISGHATLYWYQQILGQGPKLLIQFQNNGVVDDSQLPKDRFSAERLKGVDSTLKIQPAKLEDSAVYLCASSIHPGTGFGANVLTFGAGSRLTVL.

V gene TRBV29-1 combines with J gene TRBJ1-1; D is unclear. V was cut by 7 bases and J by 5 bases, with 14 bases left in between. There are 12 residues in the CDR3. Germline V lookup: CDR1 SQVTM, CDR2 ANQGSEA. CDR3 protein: CSAYGDRTEAFF. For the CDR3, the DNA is TGCAGCGCCTACGGTGATAGGACTGAAGCTTTCTTT.

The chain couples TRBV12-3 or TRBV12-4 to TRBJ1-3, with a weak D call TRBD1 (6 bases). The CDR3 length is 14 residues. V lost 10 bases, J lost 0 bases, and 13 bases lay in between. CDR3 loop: CATRGRYSGNTIYF. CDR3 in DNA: TGTGCCACCAGGGGACGGTACTCTGGAAACACCATATATTTT.

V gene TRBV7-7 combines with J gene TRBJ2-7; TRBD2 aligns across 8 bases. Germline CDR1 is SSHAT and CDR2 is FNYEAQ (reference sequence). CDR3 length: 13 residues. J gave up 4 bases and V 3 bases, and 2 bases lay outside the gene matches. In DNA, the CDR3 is TGTGCCAGCAGCTTGACTAGCGAATACGAGCAGTACTTC. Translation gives CASSLTSEYEQYF.

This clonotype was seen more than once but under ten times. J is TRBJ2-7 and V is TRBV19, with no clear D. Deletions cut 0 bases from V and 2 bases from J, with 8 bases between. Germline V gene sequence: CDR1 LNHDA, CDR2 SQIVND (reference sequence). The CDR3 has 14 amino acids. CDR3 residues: CASSIEAAAYEQYF. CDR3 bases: TGTGCCAGTAGTATAGAGGCAGCCGCCTACGAGCAGTACTTC.

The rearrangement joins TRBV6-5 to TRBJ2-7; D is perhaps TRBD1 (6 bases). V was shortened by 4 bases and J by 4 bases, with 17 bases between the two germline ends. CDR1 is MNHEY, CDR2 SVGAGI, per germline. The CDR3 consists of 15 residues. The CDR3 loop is CASSLTSVQGYEQYF. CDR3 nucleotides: TGTGCCAGCAGTTTGACCTCGGTGCAGGGGTACGAGCAGTACTTC.

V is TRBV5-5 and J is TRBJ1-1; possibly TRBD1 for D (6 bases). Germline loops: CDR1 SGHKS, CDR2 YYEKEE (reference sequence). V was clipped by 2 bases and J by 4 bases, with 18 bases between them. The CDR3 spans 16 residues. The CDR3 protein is CASSLEPHTGTTEAFF. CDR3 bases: TGTGCCAGCAGCTTAGAACCTCACACAGGGACCACTGAAGCTTTCTTT. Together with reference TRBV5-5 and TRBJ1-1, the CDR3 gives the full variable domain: DAGVTQSPTHLIKTRGQQVTLRCSPISGHKSVSWYQQVLGQGPQFIFQYYEKEERGRGNFPDRFSARQFPNYSSELNVNALLLGDSALYLCASSLEPHTGTTEAFFGQGTRLTVV.

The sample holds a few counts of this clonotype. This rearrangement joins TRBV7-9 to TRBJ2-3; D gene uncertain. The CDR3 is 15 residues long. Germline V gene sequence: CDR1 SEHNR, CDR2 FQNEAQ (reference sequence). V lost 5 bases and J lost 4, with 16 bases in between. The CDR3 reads CASSPFKSFADTQYF. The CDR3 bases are TGTGCCAGCAGCCCCTTTAAAAGCTTCGCAGATACGCAGTATTTT.

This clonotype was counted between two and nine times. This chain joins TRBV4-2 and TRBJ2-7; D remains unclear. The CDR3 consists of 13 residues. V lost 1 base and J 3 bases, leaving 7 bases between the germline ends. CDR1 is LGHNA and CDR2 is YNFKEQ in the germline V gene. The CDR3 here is CASSQGDGYEQYF. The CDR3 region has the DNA TGTGCCAGCAGCCAAGGAGACGGCTACGAGCAGTACTTC.